What follows describes a single T cell receptor beta chain. V was pared by 5 bases and J by 10 bases, with 8 bases of the junction left unmatched. This CDR3 has 15 amino acids. Germline loops: CDR1 SGHTA, CDR2 FQGTGA. This specimen comes from a study of blood T cell repertoires in COVID-19. Using immunoSEQ multiplex PCR, the repertoire was profiled, and TCRdb retains in-frame clones only, with some absent. The repertoire includes a few hundred thousand clones, around 87% of them detected once, and 8.5% to 12% sits in the top ten. The gene calls are TRBV7-3 and TRBJ2-1; 13 nucleotides match TRBD2. Sequencing was done on a sample of peripheral blood. The sequence derives from a woman aged 30 to 39 with COVID-19, enrolled during active disease. In nucleotides, the CDR3 is TGTGCCAGCAGCCGGAGGACTAGCGGGAGAGACGAGCAGTTCTTC. This encodes CASSRRTSGRDEQFF.